Below, 14 T cell receptor beta chains from the same sample are listed, as sequenced in a study of T cell responses to AZD1222 COVID-19 vaccine. TCRdb's copy holds only in-frame clones and misses some; the assay was immunoSEQ multiplex PCR. The sample lists 150,000 to 200,000 clones; around 90% were seen once. The sample was peripheral blood, taken 28 days after the second AZD1222 dose. The receptors were sampled from an adult who received the AZD1222 COVID-19 vaccine.

V gene TRBV3-1 (or the pseudogene TRBV3-2) combines with J gene TRBJ1-1; no clear D. Trimming left V 0 bases short and J 1 base short, with 12 bases between. The CDR3 consists of 16 residues. Germline V gene lookup returns CDR1 LGHDT and CDR2 YNNKEL (reference sequence). CDR3 sequence: CASSQDDRDENTEAFF. The CDR3 DNA sequence: TGTGCCAGCAGCCAAGATGATAGGGATGAGAACACTGAAGCTTTCTTT.

This clone was observed once. The chain joins TRBV19 to TRBJ1-2; TRBD1 agrees at 7 bases. Germline V gene data show CDR1 as LNHDA and CDR2 as SQIVND (reference sequence). This CDR3 is 13 amino acids long. The junction had 5 bases not matched to a gene; V was cut back by 5 bases and J by 5 bases. The CDR3 nucleotides are TGTGCCAGTAGTGCCAGGGGGAAATATGGCTACACCTTC. It translates to CASSARGKYGYTF.

The V and J genes are TRBV3-1 (or the pseudogene TRBV3-2) and TRBJ1-6; 8 bases agree with TRBD1. The V segment lost 4 bases and the J segment 0 bases; nucleotides outside the gene matches: 5. The CDR3 has 17 residues. In germline, CDR1 is LGHDT, CDR2 YNNKEL (reference sequence). CDR3 sequence (DNA): TGTGCCAGCAGCCCGGGACAGGCGTACTCCTATAATTCACCCCTCCACTTT. This gives the protein CASSPGQAYSYNSPLHF.

The chain joins TRBV12-3 or TRBV12-4 to TRBJ1-2; a possible D gene is TRBD1 (5 bases). With 4 bases removed from V and 5 bases from J, the gap between germline ends came to 11 bases. The CDR3 has 13 amino acids. The CDR3 loop is CASSYGTQYGYTF. The CDR3 coding sequence is TGTGCCAGCAGTTACGGGACCCAGTATGGCTACACCTTC.

This chain joins TRBV5-1 and TRBJ2-5; D remains ambiguous. In germline, CDR1 is SGHRS, CDR2 YFSETQ. Deletions cut 4 bases from V and 5 bases from J, with 12 bases between. The length of the CDR3 is 13 residues. CDR3 sequence (DNA): TGCGCCAGCAGCCCAGGACCAAGGGAGACCCAGTACTTC. It is translated as CASSPGPRETQYF. The complete variable domain, with remaining parts taken from reference TRBV5-1 and TRBJ2-5, reads KAGVTQTPRYLIKTRGQQVTLSCSPISGHRSVSWYQQTPGQGLQFLFEYFSETQRNKGNFPGRFSGRQFSNSRSEMNVSTLELGDSALYLCASSPGPRETQYFGPGTRLLVL.

Worth noting for this clone: Other DNA variants within this sample encode the same CDR3. V is TRBV7-2 and J is TRBJ2-2; tentative D call: TRBD1 (5 bases). Between the trimmed V and J ends, which lost 2 bases and 1 base, there was a span of 5 bases. The germline CDR1 and CDR2 sequences are SGHTA and FQGNSA. The CDR3 contains 14 residues. The chain's CDR3 is CASSLQGNTGELFF. Here the CDR3 DNA reads TGTGCCAGCAGCTTACAGGGGAACACCGGGGAGCTGTTTTTT.

This chain's CDR3 is CASSQDGAESGANVLTF. CDR3 nucleotides: TGCGCCAGCAGCCAAGATGGAGCGGAATCTGGGGCCAACGTCCTGACTTTC. The J gene is TRBJ2-6, the V gene TRBV4-3, with a tentative D call TRBD2 (5 bases). This CDR3 contains 17 residues. V was pared by 0 bases and J by 1 base, with 10 bases between. Germline assignment: CDR1 LGHNA and CDR2 YSLEER.

The chain is built from TRBV7-8 and TRBJ1-1, with D uncertain. The CDR3 runs to 14 residues. Trimming took off 5 bases at V and 3 bases at J, with 13 bases between the two ends. Germline V lookup: CDR1 SGHVS, CDR2 FQNEAQ. CDR3 loop: CASSLGQRDTEAFF. The CDR3, as DNA: TGTGCCAGCAGCCTGGGCCAAAGGGACACTGAAGCTTTCTTT.

The chain has TRBV5-1 and TRBJ1-2; perhaps TRBD1 as D (5 bases). Germline V CDR1 and CDR2: SGHRS, YFSETQ. The CDR3 covers 14 residues. V was trimmed by 4 bases and J by 4 bases, leaving 14 bases between them. DNA for the CDR3: TGCGCCAGCAGCACCGGGACGGTTGGCTATGGCTACACCTTC. Its translation is CASSTGTVGYGYTF.

The V call is TRBV12-3 or TRBV12-4, the J call TRBJ1-1; D is possibly TRBD1 (5 bases). V was shortened by 10 bases and J by 1 base, with 13 bases between the two germline ends. The CDR3 has 13 residues. CDR3 residues: CATGVDENTEAFF. In nucleotides, the CDR3 is TGTGCCACGGGGGTCGATGAGAACACTGAAGCTTTCTTT.

The chain is built from TRBV5-6 and TRBJ1-1, with D uncertain. Trimming stripped 5 bases from V and 6 bases from J, with 14 bases between. Germline CDR1 reads SGHDT; CDR2 reads YYEEEE. The length of the CDR3 is 13 residues. CDR3 coding DNA: TGTGCCAGCAGTTTCGGACGGCTGTCTGAAGCTTTCTTT. Amino acid sequence: CASSFGRLSEAFF.

The chain links TRBV5-1 to TRBJ1-3; D not resolved. V was clipped by 2 bases and J by 0 bases, with 12 bases between them. CDR1 is SGHRS, CDR2 YFSETQ, per germline. The CDR3 runs 16 residues. In DNA form, the CDR3 reads TGCGCCAGCAGCTTCAATGGGCTAAACTCTGGAAACACCATATATTTT. Its protein is CASSFNGLNSGNTIYF.

The chain is built from TRBV5-8 and TRBJ1-5; 7 bases map to TRBD1. V lost 4 bases and J lost 2; bases outside the gene matches: 6. Germline CDR1 and CDR2: SGHTS and YDEGEE. CDR3 length equals 15 residues. CDR3 region: CASSPFDRGNQPQHF. The CDR3 coding sequence is TGTGCCAGCAGCCCCTTCGACAGGGGCAATCAGCCCCAGCATTTT.

This clone has just a few counts. The chain combines TRBV19 with TRBJ1-6; a weak D match, TRBD1 (5 bases). The germline CDR1 and CDR2 sequences are LNHDA and SQIVND (reference sequence). V was shortened by 10 bases and J by 8 bases, with 18 bases between the two germline ends. CDR3 length equals 14 residues. CDR3 amino acids: CATSLDTLHSPLHF. The CDR3, as DNA: TGTGCCACCAGCCTGGACACATTACATTCACCCCTCCACTTT.